Here is one T cell receptor beta chain with its context. What this receptor recognizes is not known. No much larger clone is present one base from it, and per-base qualities are unavailable. Cut back by 0 bases and 6 bases, the V and J ends lie 10 bases apart. CDR1 SGHRS and CDR2 YFSETQ are derived from the germline V gene. From the cysteine through the phenylalanine, the CDR3 covers 14 amino acids. Left in the record is the CDR3 DNA by itself, 42 bases read in frame from the first base. Healthy HIV-negative adults with no recently reported acute infections or vaccinations were included as donors. Every donor was a Caucasian adult residing in Nashville, Tennessee, USA. Magnetic negative selection was used to enrich CD4+ T cells, after which naive cells were positively selected on CD45RA and the negative fraction became the memory subset. Blood was collected by leukapheresis, and PBMCs were isolated by Ficoll-Histopaque density gradient centrifugation and then cryopreserved in liquid nitrogen vapor phase. Purity and quantity of every magnetically sorted T cell population were checked by analytical flow cytometry. From each sorted fraction, genomic DNA was isolated and quantified by UV absorbance on a Nanodrop 2000c.

Using the deep immunoSEQ assay, multiplex PCR amplified TCR CDR3 regions from genomic DNA. Extracted genomic DNA from each cell subset was distributed evenly across all wells of several immunoSEQ 96-well plates, and each plate was treated as a replicate. Each replicate PCR for sorted subsets received around 200 ng genomic DNA, equal to about 30,000 T cell genomes. Purified libraries were quantified with a Qubit 3.0 fluorometer, sized on a Bioanalyzer 2100, and re-quantified with the KAPA Library Quantification kit. Every immunoSEQ 96-well plate was sequenced on a separate single-read 150-cycle Illumina NextSeq 550 flow cell. The study's processing was this. The immunoSEQ output contained only junctional sequences without quality scores, so filtering could not match that applied to full-length reads. To assign V/J genes and CDR3, sequences were annotated using PyIR, a Python wrapper for IgBLAST v1.9, with IMGT germline references. Reads with weak V/J assignments (E-value above 1e-6), missing CDR3, stop codons, out-of-frame junctions, or ambiguous translated residues were removed. A V3J clonotype was defined by an identical inferred V gene, J gene, and CDR3 amino acid sequence. To compute the percentage overlap between repertoires, the number of shared unique clonotypes was divided by the size of the smaller repertoire. Repertoire richness was assessed with RTK rarefaction, the Chao1 estimator, and Recon v2.1 estimates of unobserved clonotypes. For all TCRbeta clonotypes obtained by the gDNA method from four donors, generation probabilities were computed with OLGA. This immuneACCESS table, as held by TCRdb, lists in-frame sequences with V and J called but not all clones. Of the missing ones, under half trace to an unresolved V gene in checked studies; the others have no known cause. The V and J calls and clone size were taken over from that table, and D and trimming were inferred from the DNA. The sample table shows 2 million to 2.5 million clones, and roughly 93% are seen once. The ten largest account for 0.39% of the sample.

The sample belongs to a study of shared clonotypes between healthy human individuals (dated by TCRdb to 2018 to 2021). Background for the entire study: Three men and two women, aged 18 to 49 years, made up the cohort. Blood TCR repertoires of about five healthy adults were deeply sequenced to estimate repertoire size and the extent of clonotype sharing between individuals. Each donor's leukapheresis produced roughly between about 0.9 and 9.5 billion PBMCs. For each donor, CD4 naive and CD4 memory were each run on three plates, CD8 naive on two plates, and CD8 memory on one plate. To increase sequencing depth and limit assay-specific biases, different laboratories used diverse techniques to prepare libraries and sequence TCR repertoires.

Points the paper makes about the study in general: Even with the large sequencing depth, rarefaction of the sorted-subset datasets indicated that sequencing was incomplete. Pairwise subsampling led to the expectation that sequencing depth would affect the degree of clonotype sharing among donors. Compared with non-shared clonotypes, the clonotypes found in all four sorted-subset donors had higher generation probabilities. Sampling was limited to blood, and TCR repertoires in tissue likely differ from TCR repertoires in blood. Sharing across a few donors was observed for about 5% of naive CD4, about 3.2% of naive CD8, about 2.3% of memory CD4, and 0.4% of memory CD8 clonotypes. Naive subsets generally had larger estimated clonotype richness than memory subsets did. The small number of donors limited the genetic and exposure-history diversity represented.

The rearrangement joined TRBV5-1 to TRBJ2-1, and the D gene may be TRBD2, 5 bases matching. This clonotype was sampled from a man aged 18 to 30 in good health. Some clones in this sample may be carry-over from other donors' samples. Sequencing was carried out using naive CD4+ T cells from PBMCs. The cell subset or site label on this specimen signifies: CD45RA+ positively selected. The CDR3 reads CASSLGGSGNEQFF. The DNA sequence is as follows: TGCGCCAGCAGCTTGGGTGGGAGCGGCAATGAGCAGTTCTTC.